This record covers a single TCR beta chain. Clinical histories supplied by participants themselves formed the basis of cohort assignment. These data belong to a study of blood T cell repertoires in COVID-19. Whole-study context: There were acute and convalescent COVID-19 samples, and they came from the United States, Italy and Spain. The analysed material was cDNA or gDNA that came from T cells, B-cell-depleted T cells, or PBMCs.

Per the original data handling: Reference gene primer amplification in the assay estimated nucleated cell counts. Data came from immunoSEQ multiplex PCR; TCRdb stores just in-frame clones and leaves some out. Clone size and V and J calls were adopted from that table, with D and trimming inferred from the DNA. This sample has about 220,000 clones; nearly 90% occur once, and the top ten carry roughly 15%. CDR3 length: 15 residues. The J segment lost 4 bases and the V segment lost 5 bases, leaving 5 bases of the junction unmatched. From germline, CDR1 is SGHVS and CDR2 FNYEAQ. This chain uses TRBV7-6 with TRBJ2-2; 9 bases align to TRBD1. Material: PBMCs or T cells enriched from blood (not recorded which). This TCR was sampled from a man under 40 who had been exposed to COVID-19. The CDR3 protein is CASSAGTGSTGELFF. DNA for the CDR3: TGTGCCAGCAGCGCCGGGACAGGGAGCACCGGGGAGCTGTTTTTT.